One T cell receptor (beta chain) is described in this entry. What it binds is unknown. The data derive from a study of T cell repertoires in cytomegalovirus infection. Study context: Indicated by public TCR beta signatures were CMV infection and matching HLA type. Study-level points and caveats: CMV-specific TCR beta clonotypes restricted by HLA-C dominated the ex vivo response.

The CDR3 is 13 amino acids. V lost 7 bases and J 4 bases, leaving 13 bases between the germline ends. Germline assignment: CDR1 MNHEY and CDR2 SVGEGT. One entry per CDR3 protein results from TCRdb running MiXCR on the reads. The top ten clones hold roughly 18% of a sample with roughly 230,000 distinct CDR3 sequences, 22% of them seen once. This TCR derives from a human donor in good health (CMV status not recorded). Some clones in this sample may be carry-over from other donors' samples. This chain uses TRBV6-2 or TRBV6-3 with TRBJ2-5; D not resolved. The specimen was CD8+ T cells from PBMCs. The CDR3 loop is CASTPQLGETQYF. CDR3 bases: TGTGCCAGCACGCCCCAGTTGGGAGAGACCCAGTACTTC.